This is a list of T cell receptor beta chains from one sample in a study of PD-L1 blockade in urothelial cancer. Sequenced by immunoSEQ multiplex PCR; TCRdb stores in-frame clones only, minus some. The table has some 19,000 clones, roughly 90% seen once. Sequencing was performed on PBMCs, taken around atezolizumab (anti-PD-L1) treatment. The receptors originated from a woman aged 60-75 years with urothelial cancer. CDR3s include the opening cysteine and the closing phenylalanine or tryptophan. The D gene is left open where the match is weak. The size of a clone is reported for some rows only, either as once, few or many, or as a class for expanded clones.

d_call j_call v_call clone_size cdr3_nt cdr3_aa
TRBD1 TRBJ2-2 TRBV19 - TGTGCCAGTAGTTGGAGACAGGGAGCCGGGGAGCTGTTTTTT CASSWRQGAGELFF
TRBD2 TRBJ2-1 TRBV5-5 - TGTGCCAGCAGCTTGGTGGCGGGAGGCGGGGGTGAGCAGTTCTTC CASSLVAGGGGEQFF
TRBD1 TRBJ2-2 TRBV5-1 once TGCGCCAGCAGCTTGACCGTTCAGGGGGCAGACACCGGGGAGCTGTTTTTT CASSLTVQGADTGELFF
- TRBJ1-1 TRBV2 - TGTGCCAGCAGAGACAGACTGAACACTGAAGCTTTCTTT CASRDRLNTEAFF
- TRBJ2-1 TRBV27 - TGTGCCAGCAGGATAACTAGAGGCTCCTACAATGAGCAGTTCTTC CASRITRGSYNEQFF
TRBD1 TRBJ2-6 TRBV5-1 - TGCGCCAGCAGCTCTGGACAGGGGAGAGGGGGTAGCTCTGGGGCCAACGTCCTGACTTTC CASSSGQGRGGSSGANVLTF
- TRBJ2-2 TRBV2 - TGTGCCAGCAGTGAAAGGTCTAGGGAGTTAATAAACACCGGGGAGCTGTTTTTT CASSERSRELINTGELFF
- TRBJ2-5 TRBV6-1 - TGTGCCAGCAGTGAGATAGGAGGCCCTCGTAAGACCCAGTACTTC CASSEIGGPRKTQYF
- TRBJ2-7 TRBV13 - TGTGCCAGCAGCGCCCGAGATGGAACAGGATTCAAGCAGTACTTC CASSARDGTGFKQYF
TRBD1 TRBJ1-2 TRBV10-1 - TGCGCCAGCAGTGAGACCAGGGGGTTTGGCTACACCTTC CASSETRGFGYTF
- TRBJ1-1 TRBV18 - TGTGCCAGCCACTACGGGGGGGGGCTGAACACTGAAGCTTTCTTT CASHYGGGLNTEAFF
- TRBJ2-1 TRBV11-2 - TGTGCCAGCAGCTCGGACTTCGCCTCTGAGCAGTTCTTC CASSSDFASEQFF
- TRBJ1-1 TRBV2 - TGTGCCAGCAGGGCAACAGGGAACACTGAAGCTTTCTTT CASRATGNTEAFF
- TRBJ1-2 TRBV6-5 - TGTGCCAGCAGTTACGGGGCAGAACTCTATGGCTACACCTTC CASSYGAELYGYTF
TRBD1 TRBJ2-7 TRBV29-1 - TGCAGCGTTAGACAGGGGAGTCAAGAGCAGTACTTC CSVRQGSQEQYF
- TRBJ2-2 TRBV4-3 - TGCGCCAGCAGCCAAGATGTGGGGCGGTCGAACACCGGGGAGCTGTTTTTT CASSQDVGRSNTGELFF
- TRBJ1-1 TRBV7-8 - TGTGCCAGCAGCTTTGCCCCAGGCACTGAAGCTTTCTTT CASSFAPGTEAFF
TRBD1 TRBJ1-4 TRBV5-1 - TGCGCCAGCAGCTTCGACAGGGCCAATAATGAAAAACTGTTTTTT CASSFDRANNEKLFF
- TRBJ2-6 TRBV5-6 - TGTGCCAGCAGCTTGGTCTCCTCTGGGGCCAACGTCCTGACTTTC CASSLVSSGANVLTF
- TRBJ2-1 TRBV5-6 - TGTGCCAGCAGCCCCAGCGGGTCAAGGAATGAGCAGTTCTTC CASSPSGSRNEQFF
- TRBJ2-4 TRBV5-4 - TGTGCCAGCAGCTTAGACAGGACCAAAAACATTCAGTACTTC CASSLDRTKNIQYF
- TRBJ2-7 TRBV5-1 - TGCGCCAGCAGCTTGGCCGGGGGGCGTGAGGGGGAGCAGTACTTC CASSLAGGREGEQYF
- TRBJ2-1 TRBV10-3 - TGTGCCACACGACGTAGCGAGCTCTACAATGAGCAGTTCTTC CATRRSELYNEQFF
TRBD1 TRBJ1-5 TRBV19 - TGTGCCAGTAGTATTCAGACAGGGGGCGCGAGGAGTCAGCCCCAGCATTTT CASSIQTGGARSQPQHF
TRBD2 TRBJ2-1 TRBV7-9 few TGTGCCAGCAGCCCGGGGGGAACTGAGCAGTTCTTC CASSPGGTEQFF
TRBD1 TRBJ2-7 TRBV19 - TGTGCCAGTAGTATACGAGGTGCGACAGGGTACGGCGAGCAGTACTTC CASSIRGATGYGEQYF
- TRBJ2-3 TRBV4-1 - TGCGCCAGCAGCCAAGATGGAGGGACTGGGGCCACAGATACGCAGTATTTT CASSQDGGTGATDTQYF
- TRBJ2-3 TRBV28 once TGTGCCAGCAGTTTATTGTCTCTCACAGATACGCAGTATTTT CASSLLSLTDTQYF
TRBD2 TRBJ2-7 TRBV13 - TGTGCCAGCAGCGATCGACTAGCGGGGGAATACGAGCAGTACTTC CASSDRLAGEYEQYF
- TRBJ2-7 TRBV18 - TGTGCCAGCTCACCGGACAGCCAGACATACGAGCAGTACTTC CASSPDSQTYEQYF
- TRBJ2-5 TRBV5-1 - TGCGCCAGCAGCTTGGGAGGGAAGACCCAGTACTTC CASSLGGKTQYF
TRBD2 TRBJ2-1 TRBV27 - TGTGCCAGCAGTTCCGCGTTACTAGCGGGGAGCTCCTACAATGAGCAGTTCTTC CASSSALLAGSSYNEQFF
- TRBJ1-3 TRBV10-3 - TGTGCCATCTTACGGACAGACTCTGGAAACACCATATATTTT CAILRTDSGNTIYF
- TRBJ2-5 TRBV11-2 - TGTGCCAGCAGCTTAGTCGGGGGTGACATGGAGACCCAGTACTTC CASSLVGGDMETQYF
- TRBJ2-2 TRBV4-1 - TGCGCCAGCAGCCAACCGGGGACGAACACCGGGGAGCTGTTTTTT CASSQPGTNTGELFF
- TRBJ2-3 TRBV15 - TGTGCCACCAGCAGACTCGGGATGGGGACAGATACGCAGTATTTT CATSRLGMGTDTQYF
TRBD1 TRBJ2-2 TRBV11-3 - TGTGCCAGCAGCCCTACCTCCGGGACAGGGGCCGGGGAGCTGTTTTTT CASSPTSGTGAGELFF
TRBD1 TRBJ1-2 TRBV7-9 - TGTGCCAGCAGCCCCCGGGACAGTTATTATGGCTACACCTTC CASSPRDSYYGYTF
TRBD1 TRBJ1-5 TRBV10-3 once TGTGCCATCAGTGAGTCGGGACAGGGCGCTCAGCCCCAGCATTTT CAISESGQGAQPQHF
TRBD2 TRBJ2-7 TRBV5-8 - TGTGCCGGCAGAGCTCGGGGGGTCAGACCGTCCTACGAGCAGTACTTC CAGRARGVRPSYEQYF
TRBD2 TRBJ2-2 TRBV10-3 - TGTGCCATCAGGGCTAGCGGGAGCACCGGGGAGCTGTTTTTT CAIRASGSTGELFF
TRBD1 TRBJ1-3 TRBV4-3 - TGCGCCAGCAGCCAAGGACAGGGGGTAGACTCTGGAAACACCATATATTTT CASSQGQGVDSGNTIYF
TRBD1 TRBJ1-1 TRBV2 - TGTGCCAGCAGTGGACAGGGCTACACTGAAGCTTTCTTT CASSGQGYTEAFF
- TRBJ2-7 TRBV18 - TGTGCCAGCTCACCCACCCCAGTCGGGAGCGAGCAGTACTTC CASSPTPVGSEQYF
- TRBJ2-3 TRBV6-4 - TGTGCCAGCAGTGACTCAGGGGATAAGGCAGATACGCAGTATTTT CASSDSGDKADTQYF
- TRBJ2-6 TRBV12-5 - TGTGCTAGTGGTGTAAGAGATGCAGGACAAAGTCGGGCCAACGTCCTGACTTTC CASGVRDAGQSRANVLTF
- TRBJ2-3 TRBV18 - TGTGCCAGCTCACCACTAGCGGAAAGCACAGATACGCAGTATTTT CASSPLAESTDTQYF